This T cell receptor (beta chain) was profiled in a study of blood T cell repertoires in COVID-19. V lost 0 bases, J lost 5 bases, and 2 bases lay in between. Per the germline V gene, CDR1 is SGDLS and CDR2 is YYNGEE. The CDR3 has 12 amino acids. Original methodology: The authors estimated nucleated cell counts from reference gene primer amplification. Measured with immunoSEQ multiplex PCR; TCRdb has only the in-frame clones, and not every one. The V and J calls and clone size are taken from that table; D and trimming were inferred from the DNA. The sample lists roughly 250,000 clones, about 85% seen once, with 6% to 7% in the top ten.

The rearrangement joins TRBV9 to TRBJ2-2; D is undetermined. The sample comprised peripheral blood. This TCR was recovered from a woman aged 55-70 years with active or convalescent COVID-19. CDR3 region: CASSVVTGELFF. CDR3 sequence (DNA): TGTGCCAGCAGCGTAGTAACCGGGGAGCTGTTTTTT.